This T cell receptor (beta chain) derives from a study of beta chain features in type 1 diabetes. Across the whole study: Cell yields, gender and age were similar in healthy donors and patients. Study observations and caveats: Shortening that was moderate but significant affected the TCRB CDR3s of Type 1 diabetes patients in all four CD4+ subsets.

On this clone: Antigen unknown.

Since all of the isolated RNA was reverse transcribed, expressed TCRB transcripts were what got sequenced. Clones were sequenced by immunoSEQ multiplex PCR, and TCRdb holds only the in-frame ones, with some missing. The sample records approximately 730,000 clones, 13% being singletons. The CDR3 spans 15 residues. V was shortened by 0 bases and J by 6 bases, with 9 bases between the two germline ends. Germline V lookup: CDR1 SEHNR, CDR2 FQNEAQ (reference sequence). The sequenced sample consisted of naive CD4+ T cells from blood. The chain is built from TRBV7-9 and TRBJ1-6, with D uncertain. This TCR was recovered from a man younger than 35 with type 1 diabetes. The CDR3 loop reads CASSLASLTNSPLHF. The CDR3 coding sequence is TGTGCCAGCAGCTTAGCGAGCCTGACTAATTCACCCCTCCACTTT. Full variable domain (missing parts from reference TRBV7-9 and TRBJ1-6): DTGVSQNPRHKITKRGQNVTFRCDPISEHNRLYWYRQTLGQGPEFLTYFQNEAQLEKSRLLSDRFSAERPKGSFSTLEIQRTEQGDSAMYLCASSLASLTNSPLHFGNGTRLTVT.